This passage covers 13 T cell receptor beta chains from one sample sequenced in a study of PD-1 blockade in mismatch repair-deficient tumors. Profiled with immunoSEQ multiplex PCR; TCRdb holds only in-frame clones, not every one. This sample has about 63,000 clones, with about 91% found just once. This material consisted of peripheral blood, taken 52 weeks after starting pembrolizumab. The receptors were sampled from an adult with mismatch repair-deficient cancer.

The chain employs TRBV19 and TRBJ2-5; TRBD2 aligns across 11 bases. CDR1 and CDR2 (germline): LNHDA, SQIVND (reference sequence). V was clipped by 4 bases and J by 0 bases; unmatched bases: 7. The CDR3 loop spans 17 amino acids. The CDR3: CASSTKLAGVHQETQYF. CDR3 nucleotide sequence: TGTGCCAGTAGTACAAAACTAGCGGGAGTCCACCAAGAGACCCAGTACTTC.

The chain recombines TRBV6-1 with TRBJ2-7; D tentatively fits TRBD1 or TRBD2 (5 bases each). The CDR3 has 14 residues. Trimming took off 6 bases at V and 3 bases at J, with 15 bases between the two ends. CDR1 and CDR2 (germline): MNHNS, SASEGT. Written as DNA, the CDR3 is TGTGCCAGCAGGGGGACCAGAGGTTACTACGAGCAGTACTTC. Protein sequence: CASRGTRGYYEQYF.

This sequence joins TRBV9 and TRBJ2-7, with unresolved D. Deletions cut 4 bases from V and 0 bases from J, with 11 bases between. Germline-derived CDR1 and CDR2 are SGDLS and YYNGEE. The CDR3 has 14 amino acids. In DNA form, the CDR3 reads TGTGCCAGCAGCCCCTGGGCGAGCTCCTACGAGCAGTACTTC. It encodes CASSPWASSYEQYF.

This clone was seen a single time. The chain has TRBV27 and TRBJ1-5, with D possibly being TRBD1 (6 bases). Germline values: CDR1 MNHEY, CDR2 SMNVEV (reference sequence). V was cut by 6 bases and J by 4 bases, with 16 bases left in between. This CDR3 has 15 amino acids. For the CDR3, the DNA is TGTGCCAGCAGGCAGGGGACGGGGTATAATCAGCCCCAGCATTTT. This translates into CASRQGTGYNQPQHF.

The chain joins TRBV9 to TRBJ1-1, with D unresolved. CDR1 is SGDLS, CDR2 YYNGEE, per germline. Trimming took off 4 bases at V and 7 bases at J, with 17 bases between the two ends. The CDR3 length is 14 residues. The CDR3 DNA reads TGTGCCAGCAGCCTAGCAGGACGGGCTAGTGAAGCTTTCTTT. It is translated as CASSLAGRASEAFF.

This clone has a handful of counts. The genes are TRBV19 and TRBJ2-7; 7 nucleotides agree with TRBD2. J gave up 3 bases and V 3 bases, and 8 bases lay outside the gene matches. The CDR3 loop spans 15 amino acids. Germline assignment: CDR1 LNHDA and CDR2 SQIVND (reference sequence). In DNA, the CDR3 is TGTGCCAGTAGTATGCCGGGGGGTTACGGCTACGAGCAGTACTTC. Its translation: CASSMPGGYGYEQYF.

The rearrangement uses TRBV28 and TRBJ2-5; 11 bases line up with TRBD2. Unmatched junction bases numbered 17, after V lost 8 bases and J lost 3 bases. Germline-derived CDR1 and CDR2 are MDHEN and SYDVKM. This CDR3 is 18 amino acids long. The CDR3 loop reads CASEFGGPGLAAKETQYF. For the CDR3, the DNA is TGTGCCAGCGAATTCGGGGGACCGGGACTAGCGGCGAAAGAGACCCAGTACTTC.

The genes are TRBV7-9 and TRBJ1-1; D remains ambiguous. There are 13 residues in the CDR3. V lost 5 bases, J lost 5 bases, and 12 bases lay in between. Germline V CDR1 and CDR2: SEHNR, FQNEAQ (reference sequence). The chain's CDR3 is CASSPSGYTEAFF. The CDR3 bases are TGTGCCAGCAGCCCCTCCGGTTATACTGAAGCTTTCTTT.

V is TRBV4-1 and J is TRBJ1-1; possibly TRBD1 for D (5 bases). The CDR3 extends over 15 amino acids. The ends were cut back, 5 bases at V and 8 bases at J, with 21 bases in the middle. Germline V gene data show CDR1 as MGHRA and CDR2 as YSYEKL. The CDR3 here is CASSYRGGTAREAFF. The CDR3 DNA is TGCGCCAGCAGCTATAGAGGCGGGACGGCCAGGGAAGCTTTCTTT.

This chain links TRBV4-1 with TRBJ1-2, with D uncertain. The CDR3 loop spans 13 amino acids. CDR1 is MGHRA, CDR2 YSYEKL, per germline. Trimming took 0 bases from V and 8 from J, leaving 10 bases between them. The CDR3 nucleotides are TGCGCCAGCAGCCAAGAAGTAGGGTACGGCTACACCTTC. Its translation is CASSQEVGYGYTF.

V gene TRBV27 combines with J gene TRBJ2-5, with D perhaps matching TRBD2 (6 bases). The CDR3 is made up of 16 amino acids. Germline CDR1 and CDR2: MNHEY and SMNVEV (reference sequence). Trimming stripped 0 bases from V and 2 bases from J, with 13 bases between. DNA of the CDR3: TGTGCCAGCAGTTTATCAAGAATACGGGGGCAAGAGACCCAGTACTTC. The encoded protein is CASSLSRIRGQETQYF.

The chain has TRBV29-1 and TRBJ2-1; 9 nucleotides match TRBD2. The CDR3 spans 14 residues. The V segment lost 7 bases and the J segment 5 bases; nucleotides outside the gene matches: 9. Germline V gene data show CDR1 as SQVTM and CDR2 as ANQGSEA. The CDR3 DNA is TGCAGCGCTCGCCCGACTAGCGGTAACAATGAGCAGTTCTTC. Amino acids: CSARPTSGNNEQFF.

The V gene is TRBV29-1, the J gene TRBJ1-2; TRBD1 matches 9 bases. Germline V gives CDR1 SQVTM, CDR2 ANQGSEA. V was pared by 5 bases and J by 0 bases, with 4 bases of the junction left unmatched. The CDR3 runs 14 residues. The CDR3 coding sequence is TGCAGCGTTTTGGACAGGGGACCTAACTATGGCTACACCTTC. It specifies CSVLDRGPNYGYTF.